The rows below give T cell receptor beta chains drawn from one sample of a study of T cell responses to AZD1222 COVID-19 vaccine. Profiling relied on immunoSEQ multiplex PCR, and the TCRdb table lists in-frame clones only, not all of them. The table shows roughly 54,000 clones, with 89% occurring only once. The sample here was peripheral blood, taken 28 days after the second AZD1222 dose. The receptor set was obtained from an adult who received the AZD1222 COVID-19 vaccine. Both conserved end residues are part of each CDR3. A D gene is named only where the DNA matches it firmly. The size of a clone is reported for some rows only, either as once, few or many, or as a class for expanded clones.

v_call	d_call	j_call	clone_size	cdr3_nt	cdr3_aa
TRBV10-3	NA	TRBJ1-3	NA	TGTGCCATCAGTGAGTCGGGGGGCTCTGGAAACACCATATATTTT	CAISESGGSGNTIYF
TRBV5-6	NA	TRBJ2-1	few	TGTGCCAGCAGCTTGTCGGCGCTAGTTAGCCGTGAGCAGTTCTTC	CASSLSALVSREQFF
TRBV6-5	TRBD1	TRBJ2-1	once	TGTGCCAGCAGTTACGATGGACAGGAACCGTTCTTC	CASSYDGQEPFF
TRBV5-6	NA	TRBJ2-5	once	TGTGCCAGCAGCTCTGGCAGGGGTAGGTTTGAGACCCAGTACTTC	CASSSGRGRFETQYF
TRBV27	TRBD2	TRBJ2-7	NA	TGTGCCAGCCAGCCGGGACTAGCGCGTAAGAGGGACGAGCAGTACTTC	CASQPGLARKRDEQYF
TRBV11-3	NA	TRBJ2-1	NA	TGTGCCAGCAGCCCAGATATGCAGGGAGTTGGTGAGCAGTTCTTC	CASSPDMQGVGEQFF
TRBV6-5	NA	TRBJ2-5	NA	TGTGCCAGCTACGGGACCAGGAGCCTTCAAGAGACCCAGTACTTC	CASYGTRSLQETQYF
TRBV6-4	NA	TRBJ1-1	NA	TGTGCCAGCAGGGCGACCATGAACACTGAAGCTTTCTTT	CASRATMNTEAFF
TRBV5-1	NA	TRBJ2-5	NA	TGCGCCAGCAGCTTCCGGGGGCAAGAGACCCAGTACTTC	CASSFRGQETQYF
TRBV19	TRBD2	TRBJ2-3	NA	TGTGCCAGCCGGGGAGGGATTCAAGATACGCAGTATTTT	CASRGGIQDTQYF
TRBV18	TRBD1	TRBJ1-2	NA	TGTGCCAGCTCACCACGAGGACAGGGAGACTATGGCTACACCTTC	CASSPRGQGDYGYTF
TRBV6-2/TRBV6-3	NA	TRBJ1-5	once	TGTGCCAGCAGTAGGGGTGAGCCCCAGCATTTT	CASSRGEPQHF
TRBV29-1	NA	TRBJ1-2	NA	TGCAGCGTTACGACACTTGTAGGTGGCTACACCTTC	CSVTTLVGGYTF
TRBV12-3/TRBV12-4	NA	TRBJ2-1	once	TGTGCCAGCAGCCCACCATTGGGTGAGCAGTTCTTC	CASSPPLGEQFF
TRBV2	NA	TRBJ1-6	few	TGTGCCAGCCAACAGGGTTACACCCTTAATTCACCCCTCCACTTT	CASQQGYTLNSPLHF
TRBV5-6	NA	TRBJ2-1	NA	TGTGCCAGCAGCCTCGGACAGAATAGGCAGTTCTTC	CASSLGQNRQFF
TRBV30	NA	TRBJ2-7	NA	TGTGCCTGGACCTCCCGGAGGGACAGCCCTGGCAACGAGCAGTACTTC	CAWTSRRDSPGNEQYF